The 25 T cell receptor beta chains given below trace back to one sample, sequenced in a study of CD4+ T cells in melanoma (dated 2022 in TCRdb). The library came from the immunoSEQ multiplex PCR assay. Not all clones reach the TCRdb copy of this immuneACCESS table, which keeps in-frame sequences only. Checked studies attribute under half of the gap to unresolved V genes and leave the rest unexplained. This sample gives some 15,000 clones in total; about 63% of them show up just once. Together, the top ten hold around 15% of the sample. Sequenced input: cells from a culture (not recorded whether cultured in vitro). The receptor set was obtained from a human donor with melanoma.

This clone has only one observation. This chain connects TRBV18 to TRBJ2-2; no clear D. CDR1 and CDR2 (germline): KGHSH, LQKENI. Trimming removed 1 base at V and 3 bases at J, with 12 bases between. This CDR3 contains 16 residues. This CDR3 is CASSPRIGRDTGELFF. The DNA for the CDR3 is TGTGCCAGCTCACCACGGATAGGTCGGGACACCGGGGAGCTGTTTTTT.

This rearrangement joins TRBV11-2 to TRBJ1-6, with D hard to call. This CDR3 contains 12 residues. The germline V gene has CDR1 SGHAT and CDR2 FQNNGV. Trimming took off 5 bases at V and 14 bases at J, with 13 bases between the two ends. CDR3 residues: CASSLGRLALHF. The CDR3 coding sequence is TGTGCCAGCAGCCTCGGCAGGCTGGCCCTCCACTTT.

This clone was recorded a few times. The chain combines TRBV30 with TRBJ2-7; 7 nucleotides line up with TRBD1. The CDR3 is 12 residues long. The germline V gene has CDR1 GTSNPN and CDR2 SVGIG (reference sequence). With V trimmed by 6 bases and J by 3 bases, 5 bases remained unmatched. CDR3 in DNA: TGTGCCTGTGGGACAGCAATCTACGAGCAGTACTTC. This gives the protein CACGTAIYEQYF.

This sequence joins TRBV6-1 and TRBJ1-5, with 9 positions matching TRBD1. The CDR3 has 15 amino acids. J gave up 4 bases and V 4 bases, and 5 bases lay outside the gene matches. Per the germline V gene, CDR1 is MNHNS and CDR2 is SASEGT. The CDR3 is CASSASGTGNQPQHF. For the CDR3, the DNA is TGTGCCAGCAGTGCCTCCGGGACAGGGAATCAGCCCCAGCATTTT.

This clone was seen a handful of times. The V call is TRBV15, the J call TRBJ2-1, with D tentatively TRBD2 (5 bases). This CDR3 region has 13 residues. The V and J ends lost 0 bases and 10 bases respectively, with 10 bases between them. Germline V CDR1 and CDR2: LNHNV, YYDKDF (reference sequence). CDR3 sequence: CATSRDRGYEQFF. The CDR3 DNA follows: TGTGCCACCAGCAGAGATCGGGGATACGAGCAGTTCTTC.

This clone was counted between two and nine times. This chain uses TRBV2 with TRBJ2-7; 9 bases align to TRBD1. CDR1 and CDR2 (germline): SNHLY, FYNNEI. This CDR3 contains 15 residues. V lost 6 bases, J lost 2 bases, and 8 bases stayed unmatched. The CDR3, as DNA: TGTGCCAGCAGCGGAACCTGGACAGGGGCCTACGAGCAGTACTTC. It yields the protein CASSGTWTGAYEQYF. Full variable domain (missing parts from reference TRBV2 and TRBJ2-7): EPEVTQTPSHQVTQMGQEVILRCVPISNHLYFYWYRQILGQKVEFLVSFYNNEISEKSEIFDDQFSVERPDGSNFTLKIRSTKLEDSAMYFCASSGTWTGAYEQYFGPGTRLTVT.

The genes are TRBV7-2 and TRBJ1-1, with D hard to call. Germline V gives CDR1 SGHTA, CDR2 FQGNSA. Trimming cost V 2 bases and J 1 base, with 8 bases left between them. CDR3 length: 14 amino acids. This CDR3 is CASSLIYGNTEAFF. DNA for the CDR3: TGTGCCAGCAGCTTAATTTATGGGAACACTGAAGCTTTCTTT.

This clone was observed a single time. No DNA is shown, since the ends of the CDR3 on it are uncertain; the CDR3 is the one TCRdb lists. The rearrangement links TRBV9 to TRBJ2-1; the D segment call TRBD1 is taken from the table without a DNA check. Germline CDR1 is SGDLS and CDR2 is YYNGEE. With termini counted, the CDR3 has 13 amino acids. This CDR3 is CASSVGPGTGEFF.

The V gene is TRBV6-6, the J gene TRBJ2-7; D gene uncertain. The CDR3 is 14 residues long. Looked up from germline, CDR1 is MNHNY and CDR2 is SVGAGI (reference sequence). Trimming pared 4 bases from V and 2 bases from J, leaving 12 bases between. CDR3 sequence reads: CASSSMDVAYEQYF. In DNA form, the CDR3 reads TGTGCCAGCAGTTCTATGGACGTAGCCTACGAGCAGTACTTC.

The CDR3 DNA reads TGTGCCAGCAGTCGAATAGCGGGGGGGGAGACCCAGTACTTC. It is translated as CASSRIAGGETQYF. V and J are TRBV14 and TRBJ2-5; 11 bases line up with TRBD2. Germline trimming cut 6 bases from V and 5 bases from J; bases unmatched to any gene: 5. CDR3 length equals 14 residues. The germline CDR1 and CDR2 sequences are SGHDN and FVKESK. The full variable domain, rest sourced from reference TRBV14 and TRBJ2-5, is EAGVTQFPSHSVIEKGQTVTLRCDPISGHDNLYWYRRVMGKEIKFLLHFVKESKQDESGMPNNRFLAERTGGTYSTLKVQPAELEDSGVYFCASSRIAGGETQYFGPGTRLLVL.

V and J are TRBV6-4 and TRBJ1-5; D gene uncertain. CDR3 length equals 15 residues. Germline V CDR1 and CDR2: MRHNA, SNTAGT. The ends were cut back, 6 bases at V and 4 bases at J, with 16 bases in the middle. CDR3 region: CASSPREGGNQPQHF. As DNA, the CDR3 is TGTGCCAGCAGCCCTCGGGAGGGCGGTAATCAGCCCCAGCATTTT.

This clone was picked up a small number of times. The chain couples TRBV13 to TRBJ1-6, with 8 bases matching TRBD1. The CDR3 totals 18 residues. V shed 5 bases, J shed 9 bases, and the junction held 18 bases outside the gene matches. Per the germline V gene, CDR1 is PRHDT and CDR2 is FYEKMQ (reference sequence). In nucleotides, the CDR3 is TGTGCCAGCAGCATGACCACCTATACCGGGACAGGTGGTTCACCCCTCCACTTT. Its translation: CASSMTTYTGTGGSPLHF.

CDR3 nucleotides: TGTGCCAGCTCACCGGACAGGTCCGATCGGAAAGTGAACACTGAAGCTTTCTTT. This encodes CASSPDRSDRKVNTEAFF. The chain combines TRBV18 with TRBJ1-1; the match to TRBD1 covers 7 bases. The CDR3 is 18 amino acids. The V segment lost 3 bases and the J segment 0 bases; nucleotides outside the gene matches: 13. CDR1 is KGHSH and CDR2 is LQKENI in the germline V gene.

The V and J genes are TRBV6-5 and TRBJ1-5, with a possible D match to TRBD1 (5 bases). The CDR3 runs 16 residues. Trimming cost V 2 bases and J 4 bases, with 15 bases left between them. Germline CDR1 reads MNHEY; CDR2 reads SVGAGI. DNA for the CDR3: TGTGCCAGCAGTTACGCCGGGCGGCAGGGTAATCAGCCCCAGCATTTT. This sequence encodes CASSYAGRQGNQPQHF.

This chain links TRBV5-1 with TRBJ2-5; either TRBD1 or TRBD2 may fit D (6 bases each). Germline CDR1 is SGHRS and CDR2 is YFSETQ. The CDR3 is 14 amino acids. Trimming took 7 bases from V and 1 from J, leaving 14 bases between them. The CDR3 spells CASHGGTLQETQYF. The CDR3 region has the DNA TGCGCCAGCCATGGAGGGACACTCCAAGAGACCCAGTACTTC.

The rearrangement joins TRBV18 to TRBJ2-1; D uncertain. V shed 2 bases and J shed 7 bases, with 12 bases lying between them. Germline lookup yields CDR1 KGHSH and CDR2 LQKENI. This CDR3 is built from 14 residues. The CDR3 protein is CASSPGVVENEQFF. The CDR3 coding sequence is TGTGCCAGCTCACCAGGGGTAGTAGAAAATGAGCAGTTCTTC.

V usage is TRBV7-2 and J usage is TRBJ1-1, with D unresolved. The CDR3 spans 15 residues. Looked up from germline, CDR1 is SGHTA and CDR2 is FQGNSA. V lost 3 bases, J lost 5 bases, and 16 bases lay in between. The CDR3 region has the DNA TGTGCCAGCAGCTTTATTTTACTTTATCCGACTGAAGCTTTCTTT. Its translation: CASSFILLYPTEAFF.

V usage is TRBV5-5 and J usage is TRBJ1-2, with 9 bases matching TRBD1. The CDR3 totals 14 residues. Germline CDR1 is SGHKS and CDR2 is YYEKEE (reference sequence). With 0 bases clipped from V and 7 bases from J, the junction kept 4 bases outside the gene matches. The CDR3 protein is CASSLEQGAPGYTF. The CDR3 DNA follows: TGTGCCAGCAGCTTGGAACAGGGGGCTCCTGGCTACACCTTC.

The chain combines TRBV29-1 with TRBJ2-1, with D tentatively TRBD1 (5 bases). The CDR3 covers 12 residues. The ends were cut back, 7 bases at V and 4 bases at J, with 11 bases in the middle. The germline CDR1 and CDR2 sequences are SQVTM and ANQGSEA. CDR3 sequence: CSGDRAYNEQFF. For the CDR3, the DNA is TGCAGCGGAGACAGAGCTTACAATGAGCAGTTCTTC.

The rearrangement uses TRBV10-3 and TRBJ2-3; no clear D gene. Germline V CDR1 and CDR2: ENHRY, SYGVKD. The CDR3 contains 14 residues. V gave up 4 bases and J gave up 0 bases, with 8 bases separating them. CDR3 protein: CAISVTVSTDTQYF. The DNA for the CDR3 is TGTGCCATCAGTGTGACGGTTAGCACAGATACGCAGTATTTT.

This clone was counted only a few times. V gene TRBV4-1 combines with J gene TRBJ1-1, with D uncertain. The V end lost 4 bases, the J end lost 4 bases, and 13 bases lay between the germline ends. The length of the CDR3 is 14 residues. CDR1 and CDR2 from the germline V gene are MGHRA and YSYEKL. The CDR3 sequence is CASSRDGRATEAFF. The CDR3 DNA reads TGCGCCAGCAGCCGAGACGGACGGGCCACTGAAGCTTTCTTT.

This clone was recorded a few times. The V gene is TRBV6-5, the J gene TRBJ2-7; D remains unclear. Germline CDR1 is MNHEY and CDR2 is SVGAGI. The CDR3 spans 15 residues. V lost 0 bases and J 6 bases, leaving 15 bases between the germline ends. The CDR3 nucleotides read TGTGCCAGCAGTTACTCGACCTGGGCGAACGGCGAGCAGTACTTC. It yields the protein CASSYSTWANGEQYF.

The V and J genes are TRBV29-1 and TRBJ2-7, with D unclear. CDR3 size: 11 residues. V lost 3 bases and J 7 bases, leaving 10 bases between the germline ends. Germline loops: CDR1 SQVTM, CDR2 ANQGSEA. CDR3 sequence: CSVDRLGEQYF. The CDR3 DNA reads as TGCAGCGTTGACAGGTTGGGAGAGCAGTACTTC.

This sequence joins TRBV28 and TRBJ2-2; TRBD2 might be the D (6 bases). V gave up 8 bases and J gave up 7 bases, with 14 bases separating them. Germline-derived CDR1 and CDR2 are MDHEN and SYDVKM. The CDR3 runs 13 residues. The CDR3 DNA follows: TGTGCCAGCCGGAGGGGCCTAATCGGGGAGCTGTTTTTT. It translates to CASRRGLIGELFF.

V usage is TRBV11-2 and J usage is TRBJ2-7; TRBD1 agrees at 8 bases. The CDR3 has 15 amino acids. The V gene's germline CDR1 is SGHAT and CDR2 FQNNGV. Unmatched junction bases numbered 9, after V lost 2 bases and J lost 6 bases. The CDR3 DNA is TGTGCCAGCAGCTTATACAGGGGGAACTTTCCCGAGCAGTACTTC. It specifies CASSLYRGNFPEQYF.